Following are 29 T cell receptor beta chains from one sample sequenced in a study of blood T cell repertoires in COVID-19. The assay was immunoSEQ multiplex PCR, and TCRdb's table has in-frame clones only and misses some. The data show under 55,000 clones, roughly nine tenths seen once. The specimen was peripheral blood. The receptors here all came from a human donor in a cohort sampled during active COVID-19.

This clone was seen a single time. The CDR3 nucleotides read TGTGCCAGCAAGACAGCTACTGCTAACTATGGCTACACCTTC. It specifies CASKTATANYGYTF. The V gene is TRBV2, the J gene TRBJ1-2; D is perhaps TRBD1 (5 bases). Trimming removed 7 bases from V and 0 bases from J, with 12 bases in between. The CDR3 loop spans 14 amino acids. Germline CDR1 reads SNHLY; CDR2 reads FYNNEI.

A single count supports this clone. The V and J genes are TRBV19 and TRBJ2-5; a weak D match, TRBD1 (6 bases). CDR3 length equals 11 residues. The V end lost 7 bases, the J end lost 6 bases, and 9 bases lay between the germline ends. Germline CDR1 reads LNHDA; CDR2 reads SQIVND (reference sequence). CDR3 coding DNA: TGTGCCAGTAACGACAGGCAGACCCAGTACTTC. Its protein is CASNDRQTQYF.

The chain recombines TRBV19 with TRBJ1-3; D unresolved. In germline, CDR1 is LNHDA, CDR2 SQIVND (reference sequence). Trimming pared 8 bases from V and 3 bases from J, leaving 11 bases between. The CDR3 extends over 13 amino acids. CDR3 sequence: CASWPRGGNTIYF. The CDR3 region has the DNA TGTGCCAGTTGGCCGAGAGGTGGAAACACCATATATTTT.

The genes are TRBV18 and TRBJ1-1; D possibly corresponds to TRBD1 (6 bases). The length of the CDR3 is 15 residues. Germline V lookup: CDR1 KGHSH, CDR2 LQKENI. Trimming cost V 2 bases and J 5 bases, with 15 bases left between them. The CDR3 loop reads CASSPKSRGGTEAFF. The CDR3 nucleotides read TGTGCCAGCTCACCAAAGTCCAGGGGAGGGACTGAAGCTTTCTTT.

The CDR3 sequence is CASSLVAASGGSDTQYF. Here the CDR3 DNA reads TGCGCCAGCAGCTTGGTCGCGGCTAGCGGGGGAAGTGATACGCAGTATTTT. The chain uses TRBV5-1 and TRBJ2-3, with 10 bases that match TRBD2. V lost 0 bases to trimming and J lost 6 bases; unmatched junction nucleotides: 10. CDR3 length: 17 residues. Per germline, CDR1 SGHRS and CDR2 YFSETQ. The full variable domain, with the rest looked up from reference TRBV5-1 and TRBJ2-3, is KAGVTQTPRYLIKTRGQQVTLSCSPISGHRSVSWYQQTPGQGLQFLFEYFSETQRNKGNFPGRFSGRQFSNSRSEMNVSTLELGDSALYLCASSLVAASGGSDTQYFGPGTRLTVL.

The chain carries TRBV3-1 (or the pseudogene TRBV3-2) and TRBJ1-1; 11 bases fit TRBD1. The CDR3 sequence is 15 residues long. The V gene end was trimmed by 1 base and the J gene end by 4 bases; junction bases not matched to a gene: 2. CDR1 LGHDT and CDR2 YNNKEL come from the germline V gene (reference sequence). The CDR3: CASSQAGQGVTEAFF. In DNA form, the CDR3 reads TGTGCCAGCAGCCAAGCGGGACAGGGGGTCACTGAAGCTTTCTTT.

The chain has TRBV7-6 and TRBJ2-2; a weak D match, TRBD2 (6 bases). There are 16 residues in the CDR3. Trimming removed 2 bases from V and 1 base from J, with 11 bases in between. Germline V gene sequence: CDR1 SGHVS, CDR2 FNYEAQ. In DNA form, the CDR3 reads TGTGCCAGCAGCTTACCTCTAGCGCGGAACACCGGGGAGCTGTTTTTT. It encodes CASSLPLARNTGELFF.

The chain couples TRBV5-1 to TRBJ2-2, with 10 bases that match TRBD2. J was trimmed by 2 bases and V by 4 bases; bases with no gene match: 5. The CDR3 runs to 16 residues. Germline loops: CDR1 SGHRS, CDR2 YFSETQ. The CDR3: CASSKGLATNTGELFF. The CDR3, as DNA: TGCGCCAGCAGCAAGGGACTAGCGACAAACACCGGGGAGCTGTTTTTT.

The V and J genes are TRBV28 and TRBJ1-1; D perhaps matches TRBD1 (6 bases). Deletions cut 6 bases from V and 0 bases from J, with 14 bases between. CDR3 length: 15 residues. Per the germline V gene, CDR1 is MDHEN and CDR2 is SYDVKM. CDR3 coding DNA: TGTGCCAGCAGCGAATCGACAGGACTGAACACTGAAGCTTTCTTT. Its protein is CASSESTGLNTEAFF. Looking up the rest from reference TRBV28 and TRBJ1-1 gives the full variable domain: DVKVTQSSRYLVKRTGEKVFLECVQDMDHENMFWYRQDPGLGLRLIYFSYDVKMKEKGDIPEGYSVSREKKERFSLILESASTNQTSMYLCASSESTGLNTEAFFGQGTRLTVV.

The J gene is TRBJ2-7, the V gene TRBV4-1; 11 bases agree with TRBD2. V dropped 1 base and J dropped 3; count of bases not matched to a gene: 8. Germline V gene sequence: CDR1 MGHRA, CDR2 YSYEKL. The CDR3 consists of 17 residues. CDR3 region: CASSQGAGTSGRYEQYV. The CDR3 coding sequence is TGCGCCAGCAGCCAAGGTGCCGGGACTAGCGGACGCTACGAGCAGTACGTC.

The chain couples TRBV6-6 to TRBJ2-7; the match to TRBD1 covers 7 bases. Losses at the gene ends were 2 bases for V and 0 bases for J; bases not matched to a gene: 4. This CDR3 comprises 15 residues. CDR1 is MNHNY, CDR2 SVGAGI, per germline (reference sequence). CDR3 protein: CASSYPGGPSYEQYF. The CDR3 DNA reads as TGTGCCAGCAGTTACCCAGGGGGACCCTCCTACGAGCAGTACTTC.

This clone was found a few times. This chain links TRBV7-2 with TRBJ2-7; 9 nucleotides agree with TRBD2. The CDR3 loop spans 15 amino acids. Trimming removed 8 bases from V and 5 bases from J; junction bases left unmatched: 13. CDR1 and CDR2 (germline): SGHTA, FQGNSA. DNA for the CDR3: TGTGCCAGCCTGGGCGGGAGGGCCGGGGAGAACGAGCAGTACTTC. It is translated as CASLGGRAGENEQYF.

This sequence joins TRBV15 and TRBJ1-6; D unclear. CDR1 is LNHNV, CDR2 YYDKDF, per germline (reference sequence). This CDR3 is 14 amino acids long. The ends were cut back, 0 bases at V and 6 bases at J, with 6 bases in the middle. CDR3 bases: TGTGCCACCAGCAGAGATCCGTCTAATTCACCCCTCCACTTT. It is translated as CATSRDPSNSPLHF.

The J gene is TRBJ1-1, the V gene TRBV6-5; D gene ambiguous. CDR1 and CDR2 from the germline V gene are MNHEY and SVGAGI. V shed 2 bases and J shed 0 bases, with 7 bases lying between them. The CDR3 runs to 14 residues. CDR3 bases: TGTGCCAGCAGTTACGGGCGACTGAACACTGAAGCTTTCTTT. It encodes CASSYGRLNTEAFF.

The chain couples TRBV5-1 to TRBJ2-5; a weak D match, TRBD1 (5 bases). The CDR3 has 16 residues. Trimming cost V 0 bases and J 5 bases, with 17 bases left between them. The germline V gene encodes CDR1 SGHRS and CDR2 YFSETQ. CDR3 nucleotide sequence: TGCGCCAGCAGCTTGGGTTGGGGTTCGTCAGGGGAGACCCAGTACTTC. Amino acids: CASSLGWGSSGETQYF.

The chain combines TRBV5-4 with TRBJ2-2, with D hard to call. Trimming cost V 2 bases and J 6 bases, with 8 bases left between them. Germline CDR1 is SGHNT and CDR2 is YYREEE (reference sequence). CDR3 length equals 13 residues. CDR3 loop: CASSFQDAGELFF. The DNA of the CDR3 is TGTGCCAGCAGCTTTCAGGATGCCGGGGAGCTGTTTTTT.

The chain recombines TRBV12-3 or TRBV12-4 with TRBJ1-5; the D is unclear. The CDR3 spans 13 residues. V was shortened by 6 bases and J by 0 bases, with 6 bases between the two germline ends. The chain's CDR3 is CASSPHSNQPQHF. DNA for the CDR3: TGTGCCAGCAGCCCCCATAGCAATCAGCCCCAGCATTTT.

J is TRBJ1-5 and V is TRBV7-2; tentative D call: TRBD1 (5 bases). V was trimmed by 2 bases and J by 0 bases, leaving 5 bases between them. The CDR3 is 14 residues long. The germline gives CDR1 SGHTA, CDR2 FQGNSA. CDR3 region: CASSLTGSNQPQHF. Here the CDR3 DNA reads TGTGCCAGCAGCTTAACAGGTAGCAATCAGCCCCAGCATTTT.

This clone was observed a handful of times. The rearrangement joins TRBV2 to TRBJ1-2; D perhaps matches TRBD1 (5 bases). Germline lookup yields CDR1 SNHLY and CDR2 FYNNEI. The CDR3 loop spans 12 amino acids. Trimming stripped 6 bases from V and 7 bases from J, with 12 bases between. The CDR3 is CASRGGVGGYTF. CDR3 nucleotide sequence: TGTGCCAGCAGGGGGGGTGTCGGTGGCTACACCTTC.

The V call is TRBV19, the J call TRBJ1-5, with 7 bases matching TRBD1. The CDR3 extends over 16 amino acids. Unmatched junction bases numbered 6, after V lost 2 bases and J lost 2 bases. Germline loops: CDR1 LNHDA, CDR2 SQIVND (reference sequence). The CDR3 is CASSIRGRGGNQPQHF. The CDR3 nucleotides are TGTGCCAGTAGTATACGCGGCAGGGGGGGCAATCAGCCCCAGCATTTT.

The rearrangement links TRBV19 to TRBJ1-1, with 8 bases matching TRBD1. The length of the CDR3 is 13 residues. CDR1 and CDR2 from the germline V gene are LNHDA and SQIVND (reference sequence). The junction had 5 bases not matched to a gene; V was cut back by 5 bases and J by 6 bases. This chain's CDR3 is CASSLTGAAEAFF. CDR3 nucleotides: TGTGCCAGTAGTTTGACAGGGGCCGCTGAAGCTTTCTTT.

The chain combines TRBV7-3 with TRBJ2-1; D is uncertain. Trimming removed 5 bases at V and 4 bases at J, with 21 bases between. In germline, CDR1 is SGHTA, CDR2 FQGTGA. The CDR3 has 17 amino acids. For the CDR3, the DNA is TGTGCCAGCAGCCGTACGCCGACGCGGCCACTGTACAATGAGCAGTTCTTC. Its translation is CASSRTPTRPLYNEQFF.

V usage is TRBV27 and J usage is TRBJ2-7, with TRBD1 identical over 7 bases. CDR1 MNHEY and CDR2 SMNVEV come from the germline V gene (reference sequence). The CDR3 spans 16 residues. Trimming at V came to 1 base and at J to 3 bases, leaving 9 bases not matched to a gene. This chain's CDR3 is CASSLLGQQDGYEQYF. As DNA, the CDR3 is TGTGCCAGCAGTTTATTGGGACAGCAGGATGGCTACGAGCAGTACTTC.

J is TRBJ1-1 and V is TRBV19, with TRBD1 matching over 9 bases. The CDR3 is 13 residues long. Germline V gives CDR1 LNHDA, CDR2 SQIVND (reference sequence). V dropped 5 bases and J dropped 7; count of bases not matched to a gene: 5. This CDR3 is CASSSEDRGEAFF. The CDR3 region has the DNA TGTGCCAGTAGTTCTGAGGACAGGGGTGAAGCTTTCTTT.

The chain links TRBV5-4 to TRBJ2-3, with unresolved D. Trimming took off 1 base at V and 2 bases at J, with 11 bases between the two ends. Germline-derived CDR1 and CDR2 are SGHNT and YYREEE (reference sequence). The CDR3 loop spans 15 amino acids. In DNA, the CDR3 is TGTGCCAGCAGCTTGAGTCCAAGCACCACAGATACGCAGTATTTT. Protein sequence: CASSLSPSTTDTQYF.

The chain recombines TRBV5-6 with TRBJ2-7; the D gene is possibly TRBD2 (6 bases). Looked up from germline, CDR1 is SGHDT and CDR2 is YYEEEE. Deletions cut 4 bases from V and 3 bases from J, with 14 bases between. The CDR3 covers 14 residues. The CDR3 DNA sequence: TGTGCCAGCAGCGTGGGACTCGGGGGCTACGAGCAGTACGTC. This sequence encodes CASSVGLGGYEQYV.

The DNA for the CDR3 is TGCAGTGCTAGTACCCTGGCAGGGGATCTCGGCGAGCAGTACTTC. Translating it yields CSASTLAGDLGEQYF. J is TRBJ2-7 and V is TRBV20-1; possibly TRBD1 for D (6 bases). Germline V gene sequence: CDR1 DFQATT, CDR2 SNEGSKA (reference sequence). Between the trimmed V and J ends, which lost 3 bases and 6 bases, there was a span of 21 bases. The CDR3 extends over 15 amino acids.

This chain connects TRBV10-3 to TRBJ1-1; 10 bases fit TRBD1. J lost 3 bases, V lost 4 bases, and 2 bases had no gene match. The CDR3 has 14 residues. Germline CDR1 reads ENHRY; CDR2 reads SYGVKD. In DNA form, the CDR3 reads TGTGCCATCAGTGGAGGGACAGGGGACACTGAAGCTTTCTTT. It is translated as CAISGGTGDTEAFF.

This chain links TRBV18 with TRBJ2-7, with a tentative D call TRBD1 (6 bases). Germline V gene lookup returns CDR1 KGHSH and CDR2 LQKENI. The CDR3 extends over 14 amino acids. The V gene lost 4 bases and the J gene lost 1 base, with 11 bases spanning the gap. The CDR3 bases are TGTGCCAGCTCACTGGGGGCCCAATCCTACGAGCAGTACTTC. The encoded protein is CASSLGAQSYEQYF.